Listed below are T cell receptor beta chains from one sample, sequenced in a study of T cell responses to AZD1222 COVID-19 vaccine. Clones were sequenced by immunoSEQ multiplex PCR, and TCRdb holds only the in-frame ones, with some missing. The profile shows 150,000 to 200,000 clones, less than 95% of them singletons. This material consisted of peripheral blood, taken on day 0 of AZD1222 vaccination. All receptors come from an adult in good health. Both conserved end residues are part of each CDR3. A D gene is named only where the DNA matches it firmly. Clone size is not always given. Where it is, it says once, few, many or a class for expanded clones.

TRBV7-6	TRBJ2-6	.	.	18	CASSLGAGQISGANVLTF	TGTGCCAGCAGCTTGGGGGCGGGACAGATCTCTGGGGCCAACGTCCTGACTTTC
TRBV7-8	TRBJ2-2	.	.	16	CASSPNTGFDTGELFF	TGTGCCAGCAGCCCCAATACAGGGTTCGACACCGGGGAGCTGTTTTTT
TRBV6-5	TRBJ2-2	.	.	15	CASSPLRLVPGELFF	TGTGCCAGCAGCCCATTACGTCTCGTTCCCGGGGAGCTGTTTTTT
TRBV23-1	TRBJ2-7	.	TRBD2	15	CASSPPPSGRYEQYF	TGCGCCAGCTCCCCTCCTCCTAGCGGGAGGTACGAGCAGTACTTC
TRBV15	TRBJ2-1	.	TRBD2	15	CATSGRLAGLGEQFF	TGTGCCACCAGCGGTCGACTAGCGGGACTCGGTGAGCAGTTCTTC
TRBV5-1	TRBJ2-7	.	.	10	CASSLNEQYF	TGCGCCAGCAGCTTGAACGAGCAGTACTTC
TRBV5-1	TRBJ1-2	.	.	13	CASSVQGSYGYTF	TGCGCCAGCAGCGTGCAGGGAAGCTATGGCTACACCTTC
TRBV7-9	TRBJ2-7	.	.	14	CALGGHPSSYEQYF	TGTGCCCTCGGGGGGCACCCAAGCTCCTACGAGCAGTACTTC
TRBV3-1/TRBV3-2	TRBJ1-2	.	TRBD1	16	CASSQNLDRANYGYTF	TGTGCCAGCAGCCAAAATCTGGACAGGGCAAACTATGGCTACACCTTC
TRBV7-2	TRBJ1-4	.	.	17	CASSLAGGDPRNEKLFF	TGTGCCAGCAGCTTAGCAGGGGGGGACCCGCGTAATGAAAAACTGTTTTTT
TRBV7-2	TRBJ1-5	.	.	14	CASSLEWSNQPQHF	TGTGCCAGCAGCTTAGAGTGGAGCAATCAGCCCCAGCATTTT
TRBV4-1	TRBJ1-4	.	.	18	CASSRGPQAQKGFEKLFF	TGCGCCAGCAGCCGAGGACCCCAGGCCCAAAAGGGCTTTGAGAAACTGTTTTTT
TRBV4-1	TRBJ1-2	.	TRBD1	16	CASSQLTRTGKFGYTF	TGCGCCAGCAGCCAACTCACTAGGACAGGGAAGTTTGGCTACACCTTC
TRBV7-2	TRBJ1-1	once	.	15	CASSLRQGPETEAFF	TGTGCCAGCAGCCTTCGGCAGGGACCGGAGACTGAAGCTTTCTTT
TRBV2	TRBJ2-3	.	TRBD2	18	CASRATSGGAGGTDTQYF	TGTGCCAGCAGGGCGACTAGCGGGGGGGCCGGTGGAACAGATACGCAGTATTTT
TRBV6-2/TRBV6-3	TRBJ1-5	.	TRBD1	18	CASSRPGQFALSNQPQHF	TGTGCCAGCAGCAGACCGGGACAGTTCGCTCTTAGCAATCAGCCCCAGCATTTT
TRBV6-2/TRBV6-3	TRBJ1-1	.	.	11	CASGQGYEAFF	TGTGCCAGCGGCCAGGGGTATGAAGCTTTCTTT
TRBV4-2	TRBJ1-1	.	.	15	CASSQSGRSGTEAFF	TGTGCCAGCAGCCAATCCGGCAGGTCGGGTACTGAAGCTTTCTTT
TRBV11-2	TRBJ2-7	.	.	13	CASSLANSYEQYF	TGTGCCAGCAGCTTAGCCAACTCCTACGAGCAGTACTTC
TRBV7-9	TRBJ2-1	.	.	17	CASSLAARGGSYNEQFF	TGTGCCAGCAGCTTAGCCGCGAGAGGAGGTTCCTACAATGAGCAGTTCTTC
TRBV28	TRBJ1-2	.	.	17	CASSLPGQKKTNYGYTF	TGTGCCAGCAGTTTACCGGGACAAAAAAAGACTAACTATGGCTACACCTTC
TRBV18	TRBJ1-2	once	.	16	CASSPMKVTANYGYTF	TGTGCCAGCTCACCAATGAAAGTGACAGCTAACTATGGCTACACCTTC
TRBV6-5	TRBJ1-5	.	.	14	CASSSRGPNQPQHF	TGTGCCAGCAGTTCCCGGGGCCCGAATCAGCCCCAGCATTTT
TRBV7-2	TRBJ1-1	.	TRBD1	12	CASSLETGRTFF	TGTGCCAGCAGCCTAGAGACAGGGAGAACTTTCTTT
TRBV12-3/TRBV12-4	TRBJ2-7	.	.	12	CASSLAADEQYF	TGTGCCAGCAGTTTGGCAGCCGACGAGCAGTACTTC
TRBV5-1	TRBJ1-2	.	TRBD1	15	CASSSGTGGLYGYTF	TGCGCCAGCAGCTCCGGGACAGGGGGCCTCTATGGCTACACCTTC
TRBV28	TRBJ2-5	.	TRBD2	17	CASSQPGLAGVLETQYF	TGTGCCAGCAGTCAACCGGGACTAGCGGGAGTTTTGGAGACCCAGTACTTC